Sequencing of this TCR beta chain was carried out in a study of T-cell reconstitution after alpha-beta-depleted transplantation in children. TCRbeta library preparation incorporated unique molecular identifiers. MiXCR was run by TCRdb on the PCR reads, yielding one entry per CDR3 protein. The table lists about 340,000 distinct CDR3 sequences, about 14% of them singletons. The CDR3 has 15 amino acids. Germline CDR1 is SNHLY and CDR2 is FYNNEI. The V and J ends lost 8 bases and 0 bases respectively, with 14 bases between them. V and J are TRBV2 and TRBJ2-1; no definite D call. This clonotype originated in a human donor who donated a stem cell graft to a child with Fanconi anemia. The input for sequencing was PBMCs, taken from the stem cell graft. CDR3 coding DNA: TGTGCCAGCGCACTCCAAGGTACCTCCTACAATGAGCAGTTCTTC. It is translated as CASALQGTSYNEQFF.